At least ten counts were recorded for the clone carrying this T cell receptor (beta chain). What it binds is not known. Treatment in this sample: skin biopsy from PPD injection site in Mantoux-positive individual. TCR cDNA received a 3' ligated oligonucleotide that carried a UMI. This specimen comes from a study of naive and memory T cell subsets. Overall study findings and caveats: Far more TCRs reportedly came from tuberculin skin test site biopsies.

The SP2 primer and nested alpha and beta constant region primers amplified ligated cDNA in four rounds. Each CDR3 protein is one row after TCRdb ran MiXCR on the UMI-ligation and nested PCR reads. The sample shows 20,000 to 25,000 distinct CDR3 sequences, about 6.1% of them seen only once. Germline CDR1 and CDR2: SGHTA and FQGTGA. The ends were cut back, 4 bases at V and 0 bases at J, with 13 bases in the middle. The CDR3 is 16 amino acids. This receptor was obtained from an adult in good health. Sequencing was performed on skin, taken from a tuberculin skin test site. The chain is built from TRBV7-3 and TRBJ2-1, with D uncertain. The CDR3 here is CASSSHLGRSYNEQFF. In DNA, the CDR3 is TGTGCCAGCAGCTCTCATCTAGGCCGCTCCTACAATGAGCAGTTCTTC.